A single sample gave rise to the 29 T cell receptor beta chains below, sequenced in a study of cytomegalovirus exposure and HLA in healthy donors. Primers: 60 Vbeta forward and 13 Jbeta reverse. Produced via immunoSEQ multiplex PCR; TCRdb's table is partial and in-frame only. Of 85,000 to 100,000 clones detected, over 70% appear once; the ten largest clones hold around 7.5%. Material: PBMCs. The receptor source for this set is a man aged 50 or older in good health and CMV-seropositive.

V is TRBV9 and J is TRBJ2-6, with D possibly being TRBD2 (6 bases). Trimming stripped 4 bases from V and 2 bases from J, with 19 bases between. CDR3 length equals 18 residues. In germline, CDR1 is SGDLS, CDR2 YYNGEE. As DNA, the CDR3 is TGTGCCAGCAGCATTACTGTGGGGGGTTCAACTGGGGCCAACGTCCTGACTTTC. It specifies CASSITVGGSTGANVLTF. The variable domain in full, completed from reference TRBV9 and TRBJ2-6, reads DSGVTQTPKHLITATGQRVTLRCSPRSGDLSVYWYQQSLDQGLQFLIQYYNGEERAKGNILERFSAQQFPDLHSELNLSSLELGDSALYFCASSITVGGSTGANVLTFGAGSRLTVL.

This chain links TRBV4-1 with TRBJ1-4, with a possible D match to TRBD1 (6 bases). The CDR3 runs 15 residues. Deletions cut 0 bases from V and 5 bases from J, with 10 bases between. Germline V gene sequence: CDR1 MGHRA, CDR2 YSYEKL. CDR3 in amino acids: CASSQDRGGNEKLFF. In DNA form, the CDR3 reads TGCGCCAGCAGCCAAGATCGAGGGGGAAATGAAAAACTGTTTTTT.

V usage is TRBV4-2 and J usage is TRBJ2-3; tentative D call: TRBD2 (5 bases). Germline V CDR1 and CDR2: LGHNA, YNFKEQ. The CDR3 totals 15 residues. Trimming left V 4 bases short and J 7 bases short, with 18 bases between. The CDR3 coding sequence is TGTGCCAGCAGCCCCCAACTCACTAGTGCAAATACGCAGTATTTT. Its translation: CASSPQLTSANTQYF.

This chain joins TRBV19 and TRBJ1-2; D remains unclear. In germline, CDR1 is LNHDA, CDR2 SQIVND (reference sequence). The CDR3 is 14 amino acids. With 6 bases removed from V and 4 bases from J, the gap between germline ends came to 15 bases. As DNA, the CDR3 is TGTGCCAGTAGGAGTGGTCGGGGTCTCTATGGCTACACCTTC. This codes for CASRSGRGLYGYTF.

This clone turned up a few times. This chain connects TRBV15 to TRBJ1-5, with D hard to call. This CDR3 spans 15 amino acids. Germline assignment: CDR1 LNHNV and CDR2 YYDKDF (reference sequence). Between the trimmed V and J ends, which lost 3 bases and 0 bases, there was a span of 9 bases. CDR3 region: CATSSGYISNQPQHF. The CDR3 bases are TGTGCCACCAGCAGCGGTTATATTAGCAATCAGCCCCAGCATTTT.

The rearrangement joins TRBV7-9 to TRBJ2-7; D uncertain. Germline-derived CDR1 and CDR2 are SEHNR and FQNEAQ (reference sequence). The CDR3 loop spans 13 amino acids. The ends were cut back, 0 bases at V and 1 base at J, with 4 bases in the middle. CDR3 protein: CASSLAESYEQYF. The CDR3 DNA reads TGTGCCAGCAGCTTAGCGGAGTCCTACGAGCAGTACTTC.

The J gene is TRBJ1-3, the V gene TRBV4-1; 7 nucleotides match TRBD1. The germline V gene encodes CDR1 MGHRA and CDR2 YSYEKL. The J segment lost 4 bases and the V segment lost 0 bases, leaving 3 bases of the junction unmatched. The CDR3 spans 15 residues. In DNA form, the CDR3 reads TGCGCCAGCAGCCAAGATGGAGGGGGCGGAAACACCATATATTTT. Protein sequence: CASSQDGGGGNTIYF.

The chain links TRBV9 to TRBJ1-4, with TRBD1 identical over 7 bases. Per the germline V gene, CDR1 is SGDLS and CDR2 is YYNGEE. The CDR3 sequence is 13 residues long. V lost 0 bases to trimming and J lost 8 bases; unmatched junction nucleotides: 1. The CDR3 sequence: CASSVEQGEKLFF. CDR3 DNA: TGTGCCAGCAGCGTAGAACAGGGGGAAAAACTGTTTTTT.

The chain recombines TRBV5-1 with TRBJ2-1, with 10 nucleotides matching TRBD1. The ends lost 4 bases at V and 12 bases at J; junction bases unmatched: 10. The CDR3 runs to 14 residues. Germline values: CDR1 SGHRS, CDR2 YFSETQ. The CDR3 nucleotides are TGCGCCAGCAGCGGGGGACAGGGGATGGGAGTGCAGTTCTTC. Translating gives CASSGGQGMGVQFF.

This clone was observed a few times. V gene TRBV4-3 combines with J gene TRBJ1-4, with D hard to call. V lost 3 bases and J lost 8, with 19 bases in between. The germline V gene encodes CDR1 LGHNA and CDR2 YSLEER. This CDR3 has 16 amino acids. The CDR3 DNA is TGCGCCAGCAGCCAGCCTTCGGGAGGGCTGGGGGAAAAACTGTTTTTT. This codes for CASSQPSGGLGEKLFF.

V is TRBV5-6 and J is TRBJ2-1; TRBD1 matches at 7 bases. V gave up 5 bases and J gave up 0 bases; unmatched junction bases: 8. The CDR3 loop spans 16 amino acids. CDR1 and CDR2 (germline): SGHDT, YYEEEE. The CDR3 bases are TGTGCCAGCAGTCGGACAGGCGTTAGCTCCTACAATGAGCAGTTCTTC. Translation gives CASSRTGVSSYNEQFF.

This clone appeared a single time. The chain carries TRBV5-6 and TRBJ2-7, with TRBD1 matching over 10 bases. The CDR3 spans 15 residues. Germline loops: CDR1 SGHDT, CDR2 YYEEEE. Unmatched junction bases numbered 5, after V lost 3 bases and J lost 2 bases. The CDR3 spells CASSSWTGGAYEQYF. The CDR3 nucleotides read TGTGCCAGCAGCTCCTGGACAGGGGGAGCCTACGAGCAGTACTTC.

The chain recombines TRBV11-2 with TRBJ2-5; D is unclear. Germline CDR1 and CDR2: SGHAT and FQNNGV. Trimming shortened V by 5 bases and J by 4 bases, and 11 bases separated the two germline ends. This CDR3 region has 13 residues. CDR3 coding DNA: TGTGCCAGCAGCCTGGTAGTAATAGAGACCCAGTACTTC. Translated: CASSLVVIETQYF.

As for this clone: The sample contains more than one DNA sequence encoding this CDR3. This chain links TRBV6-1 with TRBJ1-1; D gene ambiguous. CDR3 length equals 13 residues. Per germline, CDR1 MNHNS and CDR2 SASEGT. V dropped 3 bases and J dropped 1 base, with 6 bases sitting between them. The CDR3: CASSEARNTEAFF. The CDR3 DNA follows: TGTGCCAGCAGTGAGGCTCGGAACACTGAAGCTTTCTTT.

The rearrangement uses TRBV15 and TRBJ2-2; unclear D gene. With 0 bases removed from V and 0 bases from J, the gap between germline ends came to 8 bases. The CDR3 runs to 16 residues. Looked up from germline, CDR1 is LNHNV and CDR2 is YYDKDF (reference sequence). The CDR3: CATSRDLSANTGELFF. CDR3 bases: TGTGCCACCAGCAGAGATTTATCAGCGAACACCGGGGAGCTGTTTTTT.

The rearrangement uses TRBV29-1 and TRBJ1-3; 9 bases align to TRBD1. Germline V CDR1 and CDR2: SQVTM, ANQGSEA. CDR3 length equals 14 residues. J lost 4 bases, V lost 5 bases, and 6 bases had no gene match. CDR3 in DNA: TGCAGCGTTCCGGGACAGGGAACAGGAAACACCATATATTTT. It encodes CSVPGQGTGNTIYF.

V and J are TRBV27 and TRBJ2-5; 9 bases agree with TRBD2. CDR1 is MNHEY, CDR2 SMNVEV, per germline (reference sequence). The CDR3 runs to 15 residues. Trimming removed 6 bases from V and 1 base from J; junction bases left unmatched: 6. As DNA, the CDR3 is TGTGCCAGCAGGCCTAGCGGGGCCATCCAAGAGACCCAGTACTTC. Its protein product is CASRPSGAIQETQYF.

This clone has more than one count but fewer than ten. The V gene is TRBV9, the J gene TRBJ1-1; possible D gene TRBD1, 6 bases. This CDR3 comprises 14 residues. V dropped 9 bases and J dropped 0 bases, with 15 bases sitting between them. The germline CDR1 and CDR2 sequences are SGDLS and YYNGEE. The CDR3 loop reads CAINRDKMNTEAFF. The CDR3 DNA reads TGTGCCATCAATCGGGACAAAATGAACACTGAAGCTTTCTTT.

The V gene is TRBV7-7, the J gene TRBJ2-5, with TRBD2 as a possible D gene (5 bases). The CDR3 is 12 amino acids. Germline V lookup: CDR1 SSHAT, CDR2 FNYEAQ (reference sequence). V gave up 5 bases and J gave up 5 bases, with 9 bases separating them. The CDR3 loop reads CASSTSGETQYF. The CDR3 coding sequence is TGTGCCAGCAGCACTAGTGGGGAGACCCAGTACTTC. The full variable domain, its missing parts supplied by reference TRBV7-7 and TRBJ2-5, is GAGVSQSPRYKVTKRGQDVTLRCDPISSHATLYWYQQALGQGPEFLTYFNYEAQPDKSGLPSDRFSAERPEGSISTLTIQRTEQRDSAMYRCASSTSGETQYFGPGTRLLVL.

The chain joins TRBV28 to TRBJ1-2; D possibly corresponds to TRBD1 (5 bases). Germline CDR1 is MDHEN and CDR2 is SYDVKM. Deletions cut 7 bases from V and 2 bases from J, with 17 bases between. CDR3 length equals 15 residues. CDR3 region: CASTQAGGYNYGYTF. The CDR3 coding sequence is TGTGCCAGCACTCAAGCTGGGGGGTACAACTATGGCTACACCTTC.

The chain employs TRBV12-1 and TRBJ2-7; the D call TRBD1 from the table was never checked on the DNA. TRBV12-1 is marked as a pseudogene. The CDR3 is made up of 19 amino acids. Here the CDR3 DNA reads TGTGCCAGCAGCTTTGGACGGGACAGGCTTTGCCTACGCTCCTACGAGCAGTACTTC. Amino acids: CASSFGRDRLCLRSYEQYF.

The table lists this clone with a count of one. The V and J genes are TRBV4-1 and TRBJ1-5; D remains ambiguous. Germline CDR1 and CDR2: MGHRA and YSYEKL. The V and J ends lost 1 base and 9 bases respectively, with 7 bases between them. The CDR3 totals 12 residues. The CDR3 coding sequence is TGCGCCAGCAGCCAAGTTGGCGGGCCCCAGCATTTT. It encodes CASSQVGGPQHF.

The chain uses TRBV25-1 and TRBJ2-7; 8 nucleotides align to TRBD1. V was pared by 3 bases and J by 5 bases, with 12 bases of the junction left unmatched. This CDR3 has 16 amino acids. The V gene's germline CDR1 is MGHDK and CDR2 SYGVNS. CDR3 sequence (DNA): TGTGCCAGCAGTGAGACCCTAGGACAGGGTAGGCACGAGCAGTACTTC. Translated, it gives CASSETLGQGRHEQYF.

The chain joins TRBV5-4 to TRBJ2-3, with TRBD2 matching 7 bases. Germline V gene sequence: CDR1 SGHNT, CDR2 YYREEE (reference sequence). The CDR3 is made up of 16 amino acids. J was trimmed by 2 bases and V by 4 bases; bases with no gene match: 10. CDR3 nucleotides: TGTGCCAGCAGCCGACAGACTAGCCGGAACACAGATACGCAGTATTTT. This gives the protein CASSRQTSRNTDTQYF.

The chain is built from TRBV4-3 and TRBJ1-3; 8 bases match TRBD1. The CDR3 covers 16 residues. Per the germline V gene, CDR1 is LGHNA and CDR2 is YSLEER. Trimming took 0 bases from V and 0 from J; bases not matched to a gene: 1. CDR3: CASSQDTGGSGNTIYF. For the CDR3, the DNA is TGCGCCAGCAGCCAAGATACAGGGGGCTCTGGAAACACCATATATTTT.

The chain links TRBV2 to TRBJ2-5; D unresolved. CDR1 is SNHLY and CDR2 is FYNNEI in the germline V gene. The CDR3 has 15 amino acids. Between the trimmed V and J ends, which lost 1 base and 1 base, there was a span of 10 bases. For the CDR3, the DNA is TGTGCCAGCAGTGAAGACTTACAGATCCAAGAGACCCAGTACTTC. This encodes CASSEDLQIQETQYF.

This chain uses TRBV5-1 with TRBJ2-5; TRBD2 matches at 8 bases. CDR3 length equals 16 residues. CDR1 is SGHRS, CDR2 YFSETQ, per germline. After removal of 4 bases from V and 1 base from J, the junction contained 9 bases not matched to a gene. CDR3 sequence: CASSEHVAGPQETQYF. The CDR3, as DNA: TGCGCCAGCAGCGAGCATGTAGCGGGGCCCCAAGAGACCCAGTACTTC.

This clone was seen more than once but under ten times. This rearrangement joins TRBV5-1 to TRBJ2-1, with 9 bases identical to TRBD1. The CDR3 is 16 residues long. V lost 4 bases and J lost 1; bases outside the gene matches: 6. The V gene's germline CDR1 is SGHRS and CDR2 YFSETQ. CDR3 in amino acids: CASSMKGQGSYNEQFF. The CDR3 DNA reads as TGCGCCAGCAGCATGAAGGGACAGGGTTCCTACAATGAGCAGTTCTTC.

The CDR3: CASTRQGAHGYTF. DNA for the CDR3: TGTGCCAGTACCCGACAGGGGGCACATGGCTACACCTTC. This rearrangement joins TRBV19 to TRBJ1-2; 10 positions agree with TRBD1. Germline CDR1 and CDR2: LNHDA and SQIVND (reference sequence). The CDR3 runs 13 residues. With V trimmed by 7 bases and J by 6 bases, 5 bases remained unmatched.